These T cell receptor beta chains were read from a single sample in a study of T cell responses to AZD1222 COVID-19 vaccine. Measured with immunoSEQ multiplex PCR; TCRdb has only the in-frame clones, and not every one. The sample has approximately 79,000 clones; approximately 86% are singletons. The source was peripheral blood, collected on day 0 of AZD1222 vaccination. Receptor source: an adult in good health. The CDR3 runs from the conserved cysteine through the conserved F or W. D genes are given only for firm matches. Rows may omit the clone size; those that give it use once, few, many or a size class.

V: TRBV6-5
J: TRBJ1-2
size: .
D: .
DNA: TGCGCAGTTCACGGGGCTTATGGCTACACCTTC
CDR3: CAVHGAYGYTF

V: TRBV28
J: TRBJ1-4
size: .
D: TRBD1
DNA: TGTGCCAGTACCACAGGGGGGAATGAAAAACTGTTTTTT
CDR3: CASTTGGNEKLFF

V: TRBV9
J: TRBJ2-7
size: once
D: .
DNA: TGTGCCAGCAGCGCCACCGGGGTCTCCTACGAGCAGTACTTC
CDR3: CASSATGVSYEQYF

V: TRBV19
J: TRBJ1-5
size: .
D: TRBD1
DNA: TGTGCCAGTAGTCCCCGGACAGGCCAGCCCCAGCATTTT
CDR3: CASSPRTGQPQHF

V: TRBV5-1
J: TRBJ2-2
size: .
D: .
DNA: TGCGCCAGCAGCTTCCAGAACACCGGGGAGCTGTTTTTT
CDR3: CASSFQNTGELFF

V: TRBV28
J: TRBJ1-4
size: .
D: .
DNA: TGTGCCAGCAGCCCATTAGAACTCCTGGGGAATGAAAAACTGTTTTTT
CDR3: CASSPLELLGNEKLFF

V: TRBV5-4
J: TRBJ2-1
size: .
D: TRBD1
DNA: TGTGCCAGCAGCCCGGGGGGACAGGGGGCTCCTATTACGGGGAATGAGCAGTTCTTC
CDR3: CASSPGGQGAPITGNEQFF

V: TRBV6-1
J: TRBJ1-1
size: few
D: .
DNA: TGTGCCAGCAGTGACGAGGGCCCGAACACTGAAGCTTTCTTT
CDR3: CASSDEGPNTEAFF

V: TRBV6-5
J: TRBJ1-5
size: .
D: .
DNA: TGTGCCAGCACAAGGGAGGTGGGCCAGCCCCAGCATTTT
CDR3: CASTREVGQPQHF

V: TRBV25-1
J: TRBJ1-4
size: .
D: .
DNA: TGTGCCAGCAGTGAATTGACGGGTTCTGGGGCTCCGGCAAAACTGTTTTTT
CDR3: CASSELTGSGAPAKLFF

V: TRBV15
J: TRBJ1-2
size: .
D: .
DNA: TGTGCCACCAGCAGAGAGAGGACAGCCTATGGCTACACCTTC
CDR3: CATSRERTAYGYTF